These 5 T cell receptor beta chains originate from one sample sequenced in a study of control samples from healthy donors and cancer patients. Assay used: immunoSEQ multiplex PCR; TCRdb lists only in-frame clones, some missing. The table has some 13,000 clones, about 77% seen once; the top ten hold 8% to 9%. Material for sequencing was formalin-fixed, paraffin-embedded tissue. Receptors originate from a male donor with melanoma.

This clone was recorded once. The rearrangement links TRBV5-1 to TRBJ1-1, with D tentatively TRBD1 (5 bases). This CDR3 is built from 14 residues. Trimming removed 2 bases at V and 6 bases at J, with 14 bases between. Germline V lookup: CDR1 SGHRS, CDR2 YFSETQ. CDR3 sequence reads: CASSFSGWDSEAFF. The CDR3 nucleotides read TGCGCCAGCAGCTTTTCAGGGTGGGATTCTGAAGCTTTCTTT.

The chain recombines TRBV7-2 with TRBJ2-1; the match to TRBD2 covers 13 bases. CDR3 length: 13 residues. The V gene's germline CDR1 is SGHTA and CDR2 FQGNSA. J lost 14 bases, V lost 5 bases, and 6 bases had no gene match. CDR3 protein: CASSLGTSGVKFF. CDR3 in DNA: TGTGCCAGCAGCCTCGGGACTAGCGGGGTAAAGTTCTTC.

V is TRBV11-2 and J is TRBJ1-1, with a tentative D call TRBD1 (6 bases). Trimming removed 0 bases at V and 2 bases at J, with 16 bases between. The CDR3 consists of 17 residues. CDR1 and CDR2 (germline): SGHAT, FQNNGV. The CDR3 region is CASSLDWSGVLNTEAFF. DNA for the CDR3: TGTGCCAGCAGCTTAGATTGGTCAGGGGTTTTAAACACTGAAGCTTTCTTT.

V and J are TRBV10-3 and TRBJ2-5, with D possibly TRBD2 on 6 matching bases. Per the germline V gene, CDR1 is ENHRY and CDR2 is SYGVKD. Trimming stripped 6 bases from V and 5 bases from J, with 13 bases between. This CDR3 is built from 13 residues. The CDR3 protein is CAIRGGVGETQYF. For the CDR3, the DNA is TGTGCCATCAGGGGGGGTGTAGGGGAGACCCAGTACTTC.

CDR3 loop: CASSSTGHRGKLFF. CDR3 coding DNA: TGTGCCAGCAGCTCCACCGGACATAGGGGAAAACTGTTTTTT. The V and J genes are TRBV11-2 and TRBJ1-4, with a weak D call TRBD1 (5 bases). V was clipped by 4 bases and J by 10 bases, with 16 bases between them. Germline assignment: CDR1 SGHAT and CDR2 FQNNGV. This CDR3 spans 14 amino acids.